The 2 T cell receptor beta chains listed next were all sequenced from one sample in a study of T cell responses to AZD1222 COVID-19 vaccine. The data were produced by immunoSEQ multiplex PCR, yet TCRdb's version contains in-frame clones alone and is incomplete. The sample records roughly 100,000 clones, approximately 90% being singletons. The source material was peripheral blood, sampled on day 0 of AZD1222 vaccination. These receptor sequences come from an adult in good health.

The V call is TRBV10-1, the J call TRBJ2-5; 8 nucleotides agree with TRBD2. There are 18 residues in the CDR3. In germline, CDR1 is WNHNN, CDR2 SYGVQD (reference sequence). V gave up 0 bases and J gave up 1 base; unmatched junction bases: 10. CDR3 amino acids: CASSESVWVAGSQETQYF. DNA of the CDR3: TGCGCCAGCAGTGAGTCTGTTTGGGTAGCGGGGAGCCAAGAGACCCAGTACTTC.

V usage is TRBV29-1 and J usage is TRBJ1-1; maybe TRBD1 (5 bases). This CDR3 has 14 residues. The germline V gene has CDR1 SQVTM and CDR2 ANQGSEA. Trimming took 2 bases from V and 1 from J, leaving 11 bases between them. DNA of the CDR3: TGCAGCGTTGAACAGGGAAACGGGAACACTGAAGCTTTCTTT. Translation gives CSVEQGNGNTEAFF.